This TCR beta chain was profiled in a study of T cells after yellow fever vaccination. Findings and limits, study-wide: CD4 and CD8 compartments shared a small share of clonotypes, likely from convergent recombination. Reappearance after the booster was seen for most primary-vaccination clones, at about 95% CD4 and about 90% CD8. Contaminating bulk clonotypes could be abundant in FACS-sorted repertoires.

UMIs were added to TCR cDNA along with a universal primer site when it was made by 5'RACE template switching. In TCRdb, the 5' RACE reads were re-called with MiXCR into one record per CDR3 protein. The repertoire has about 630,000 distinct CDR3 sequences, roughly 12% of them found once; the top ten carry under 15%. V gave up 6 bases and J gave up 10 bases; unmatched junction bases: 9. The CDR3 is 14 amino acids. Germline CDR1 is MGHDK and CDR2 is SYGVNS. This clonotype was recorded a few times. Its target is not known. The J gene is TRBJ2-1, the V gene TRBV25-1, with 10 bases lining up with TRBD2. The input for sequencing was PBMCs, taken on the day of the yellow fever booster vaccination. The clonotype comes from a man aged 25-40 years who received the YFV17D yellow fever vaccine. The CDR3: CASSQIAGGGEQFF. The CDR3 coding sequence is TGTGCCAGCAGCCAAATAGCGGGAGGAGGGGAGCAGTTCTTC.